This TCR beta chain appears in the sequencing data of a study of metastatic and nonmetastatic thyroid tumors. About the study: From malignant and benign thyroid patients, repertoires in blood and in tumor or nodule tissue were compared.

Thyroid surgery took place with no prior treatment in any patient. This clone was counted many times. The CDR3 totals 15 residues. The trim removed 8 bases at V and 3 bases at J, leaving 11 bases unmatched. Germline loops: CDR1 SNHLY, CDR2 FYNNEI. TCRdb re-called clones from the PCR reads using MiXCR. Of about 20,000 clones in the sample, about a sixth were seen once. The sequence was collected from a female donor with papillary thyroid cancer or a benign thyroid nodule (not recorded which). Some clones in this sample may be carry-over from other donors' samples. The specimen was tumor tissue. The rearrangement joins TRBV2 to TRBJ2-5, with 8 nucleotides matching TRBD1. This chain's CDR3 is CASVPSRGRKETQYF. The CDR3 DNA reads as TGTGCCAGCGTACCCTCCAGGGGGCGTAAAGAGACCCAGTACTTC.